The 4 T cell receptor beta chains reported below all come from one sample, sequenced in a study of T cells in tuberculosis. Assay: immunoSEQ multiplex PCR; the TCRdb copy retains only in-frame clones and omits some. Of tens of thousands of clones listed, roughly 93% are singletons. Thawed, overnight-rested PBMC were stained with GMM-loaded CD1B tetramer, viability dye and anti-CD3, then sorted. C32 glucose monomycolate from Rhodococcus equi was loaded onto the CD1B tetramers. Sequences were obtained from CD1b-GMM tetramer-negative cells sorted from PBMCs. These receptors all stem from an adult woman with latent tuberculosis.

The chain couples TRBV15 to TRBJ2-1, with 14 bases identical to TRBD2. Per germline, CDR1 LNHNV and CDR2 YYDKDF (reference sequence). This CDR3 has 21 amino acids. V trimming: 5 bases; J trimming: 0 bases; junction bases outside the gene matches: 15. DNA of the CDR3: TGTGCCACCAGCGCCCTGTTTCTGACTAGCGGGGGGGGGAGCTCCTACAATGAGCAGTTCTTC. This codes for CATSALFLTSGGGSSYNEQFF.

The gene calls are TRBV11-2 and TRBJ2-1, with TRBD1 identical over 11 bases. This CDR3 is 19 amino acids long. V shed 5 bases and J 10 bases; nucleotides not matched to a gene: 22. Germline V lookup: CDR1 SGHAT, CDR2 FQNNGV. For the CDR3, the DNA is TGTGCCAGCAGCCCGAAGATACCCCAGACCGGGACAGGGGGGCGAGAGCAGTTCTTC. This codes for CASSPKIPQTGTGGREQFF.

This clone has just one count. The CDR3 bases are TGTGCCAGCAGAGCACACAGGGGGCCCTACAATGAGCAGTTCTTC. Residues: CASRAHRGPYNEQFF. V gene TRBV6-1 combines with J gene TRBJ2-1; 9 bases map to TRBD1. Germline values: CDR1 MNHNS, CDR2 SASEGT. The CDR3 covers 15 residues. With 6 bases clipped from V and 2 bases from J, the junction kept 5 bases outside the gene matches.

The chain employs TRBV9 and TRBJ2-5; 7 bases line up with TRBD2. Germline assignment: CDR1 SGDLS and CDR2 YYNGEE. V trimming: 4 bases; J trimming: 1 base; junction bases outside the gene matches: 10. The CDR3 loop spans 16 amino acids. In DNA form, the CDR3 reads TGTGCCAGCAGCACCCAGGCGGGACTACCCCAAGAGACCCAGTACTTC. It is translated as CASSTQAGLPQETQYF.